This TCR beta chain was recovered during a study of a mutant IDH1 vaccine in newly diagnosed glioma. Study context: Treated patients comprised about 60% males and approximately 38% females, mean age roughly 40 years. Prior therapy was radiotherapy, temozolomide, or both; most received both. Findings and caveats of the study: Researchers report vaccine-induced immune responses in more than 90% of patients. Seemingly, top peripheral T cell clonotype changes bore no relation to pseudoprogression.

Trimming pared 3 bases from V and 2 bases from J, leaving 10 bases between. The CDR3 runs 14 residues. Germline CDR1 and CDR2: MNHEY and SMNVEV (reference sequence). As to this clone: Its cognate antigen is unknown.

Indicated time point: week 5, during vaccination. In the vaccine, a single dose held 300 ug of the mutant IDH1 20-mer peptide, along with topical imiquimod. This table comes from immunoSEQ multiplex PCR, and its TCRdb copy is limited to in-frame clones, with some not included. The sample consists of approximately 38,000 clones, around 85% of them appearing once. The starting material was PBMCs, obtained from a glioma patient whose treatment included an IDH1 peptide vaccine. The V and J genes are TRBV27 and TRBJ1-2; D is unclear. The sequence was collected from a man aged 35-49 years with glioma. CDR3 nucleotide sequence: TGTGCCAGCAGTTTCTCTTACCAGAACTATGGCTACACCTTC. This codes for CASSFSYQNYGYTF.